This record concerns one TCR beta chain sequence. The CDR3 has 13 amino acids. The V and J ends lost 7 bases and 7 bases, in that order; junction bases with no gene match: 9. Germline CDR1 and CDR2: LNHDA and SQIVND (reference sequence). This sample stems from a study of glioma-infiltrating T cells after dendritic cell vaccination. Sequencing was performed with immunoSEQ multiplex PCR; in TCRdb, only in-frame clones are kept and a portion is missing. The sample consists of 80,000 to 95,000 clones, 85% of them appearing once. Indicated time point: after dendritic cell vaccination, including at tumor progression/relapse. PBMC sampling occurred before vaccination, two weeks after the third dose, and at progression.

The TCR comes from a human donor with glioblastoma. V usage is TRBV19 and J usage is TRBJ1-2; TRBD1 matches 7 bases. The source material was blood, sampled after dendritic cell vaccination. The CDR3 region has the DNA TGTGCCAGTAACGCCCGGACAGGAGGTGGCTACACCTTC. It codes for CASNARTGGGYTF.